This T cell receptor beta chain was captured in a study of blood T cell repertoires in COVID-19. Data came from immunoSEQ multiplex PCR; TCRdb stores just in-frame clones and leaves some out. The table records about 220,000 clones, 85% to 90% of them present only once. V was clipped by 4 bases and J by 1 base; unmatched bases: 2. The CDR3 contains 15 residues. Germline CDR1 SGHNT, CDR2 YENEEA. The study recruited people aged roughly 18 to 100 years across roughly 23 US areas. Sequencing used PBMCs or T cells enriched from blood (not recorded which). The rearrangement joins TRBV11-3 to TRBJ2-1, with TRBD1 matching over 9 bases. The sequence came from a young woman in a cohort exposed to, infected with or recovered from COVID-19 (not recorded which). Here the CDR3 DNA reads TGTGCCAGCAGCTCCGGGACAGGGTCCTACAATGAGCAGTTCTTC. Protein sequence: CASSSGTGSYNEQFF.